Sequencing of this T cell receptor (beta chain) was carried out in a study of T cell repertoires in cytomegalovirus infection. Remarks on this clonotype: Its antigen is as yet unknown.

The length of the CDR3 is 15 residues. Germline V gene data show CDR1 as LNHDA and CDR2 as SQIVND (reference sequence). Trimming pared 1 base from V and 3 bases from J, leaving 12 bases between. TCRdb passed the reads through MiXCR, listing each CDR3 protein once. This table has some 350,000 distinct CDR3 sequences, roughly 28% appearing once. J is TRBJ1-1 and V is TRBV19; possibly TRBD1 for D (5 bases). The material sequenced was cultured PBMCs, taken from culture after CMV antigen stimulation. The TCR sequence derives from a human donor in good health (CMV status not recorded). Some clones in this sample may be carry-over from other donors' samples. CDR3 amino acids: CASSIGGAGDTEAFF. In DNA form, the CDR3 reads TGTGCCAGTAGTATAGGCGGGGCGGGCGACACTGAAGCTTTCTTT.